This TCR beta chain appears in the sequencing data of a study of PD-1 blockade in classical Hodgkin lymphoma. Profiling relied on immunoSEQ multiplex PCR, and the TCRdb table lists in-frame clones only, not all of them. The sample holds under 80,000 clones, around 90% seen once. About this clone: Its target is unknown.

Study-level findings and limits: Patients newly diagnosed and complete responders had comparable baseline diversity. TCR diversity at baseline was reported to be reduced in newly diagnosed patients relative to healthy donors. CD4+ but not CD8+ TCR diversity rose significantly by C4D1.

Germline V gene lookup returns CDR1 SGHAT and CDR2 FQNNGV. The CDR3 has 16 residues. The V end lost 1 base, the J end lost 4 bases, and 16 bases lay between the germline ends. Time point given: cycle 4 day 1 (C4D1), after six to seven weeks of nivolumab. There was relapse after autologous stem cell transplantation in every patient, and there was variation in brentuximab vedotin exposure. The best responses consisted of complete response, partial response or progressive disease. The material sequenced was peripheral blood mononuclear cells (PBMCs), taken before the fourth cycle of nivolumab. This chain links TRBV11-2 with TRBJ1-1; maybe TRBD1 (5 bases). This sequence was found in a human donor with classical Hodgkin lymphoma. The CDR3 DNA follows: TGTGCCAGCAGCTTAGGGCAAACAGGAACGGGCACTGAAGCTTTCTTT. It translates to CASSLGQTGTGTEAFF.